This T cell receptor (beta chain) derives from a study of cytomegalovirus exposure and HLA in healthy donors. The germline CDR1 and CDR2 sequences are MDHEN and SYDVKM. The CDR3 spans 16 residues. V was pared by 6 bases and J by 0 bases, with 8 bases of the junction left unmatched. Amplification used 60 Vbeta primers and 13 Jbeta primers. Measured with immunoSEQ multiplex PCR; TCRdb has only the in-frame clones, and not every one. The sample holds about 130,000 clones; 55% to 75% are singletons and the top ten take 1.6%. V usage is TRBV28 and J usage is TRBJ2-7; 10 bases match TRBD2. This TCR was sampled from a man younger than 45 in good health and CMV-seropositive. The sequencing sample was made of PBMCs. This chain's CDR3 is CASRRSGTSASYEQYF. Here the CDR3 DNA reads TGTGCCAGCAGGAGATCCGGGACTAGCGCCTCCTACGAGCAGTACTTC.